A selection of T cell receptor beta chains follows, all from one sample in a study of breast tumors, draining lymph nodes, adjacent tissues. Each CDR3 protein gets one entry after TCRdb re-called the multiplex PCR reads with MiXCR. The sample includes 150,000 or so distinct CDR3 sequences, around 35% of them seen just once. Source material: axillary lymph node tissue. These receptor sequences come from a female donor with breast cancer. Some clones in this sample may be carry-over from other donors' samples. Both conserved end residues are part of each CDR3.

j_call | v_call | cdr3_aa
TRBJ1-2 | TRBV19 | CASGGRDYGYTF
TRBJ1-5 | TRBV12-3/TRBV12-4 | CASSFDGVGQPQHF
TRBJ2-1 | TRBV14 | CASPCIDEQFF
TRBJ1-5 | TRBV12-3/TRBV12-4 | CASSESGGALVQPQHF
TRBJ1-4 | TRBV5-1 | CASSQGGNEKLFF
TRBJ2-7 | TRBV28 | CASSLTSGRASEQYF
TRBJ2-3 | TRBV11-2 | CASSSEGLISTDTQYF
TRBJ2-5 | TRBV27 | CASSLSWDNQETQYF
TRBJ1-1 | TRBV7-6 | CASSAGARTEAFF
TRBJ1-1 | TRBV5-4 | CASSVGVTSSEAFF
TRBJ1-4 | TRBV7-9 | CASSFPAGVVNSGEKLFF
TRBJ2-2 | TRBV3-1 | CASSLDIANTGELFF
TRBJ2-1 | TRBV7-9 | CASRIRVGSDNEQFF
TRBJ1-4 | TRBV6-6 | CASSYLDTPGEKLFF
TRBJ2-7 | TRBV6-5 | CASQPGTESSYEQYF
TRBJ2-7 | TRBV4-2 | CASSLATGTRTVEQYF
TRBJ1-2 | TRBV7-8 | CASSFAGAFNYGYTF
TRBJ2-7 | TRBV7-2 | CASSPRSTSGRAQQYF
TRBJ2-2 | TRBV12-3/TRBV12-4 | CASSLVQERGELFF
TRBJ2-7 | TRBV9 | CASSVGPADSYEQYF
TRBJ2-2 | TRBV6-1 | CASSGGGELFF
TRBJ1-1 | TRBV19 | CASFDSTMNTEAFF
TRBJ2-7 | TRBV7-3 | CASSFTGGVAYEQYF
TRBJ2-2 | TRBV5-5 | CASSGGRRRGYTGELFF
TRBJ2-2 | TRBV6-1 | CASSETGVTGELFF
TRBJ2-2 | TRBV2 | CARSQDDDFNTGELFF
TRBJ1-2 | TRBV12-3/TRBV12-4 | CASSLRGLRDGYTF
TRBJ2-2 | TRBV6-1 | CAGNRGGTGELFF
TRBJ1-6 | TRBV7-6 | CASSLRAPLHF
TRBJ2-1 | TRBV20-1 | CSSRAGAYNEQFF
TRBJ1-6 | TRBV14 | CASSQVSGESPLHF
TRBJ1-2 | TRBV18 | CASSLRSGTGAEGYTF
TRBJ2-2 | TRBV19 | CASSTLVPPLSLFF
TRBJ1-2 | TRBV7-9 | CASSSTGNYGYTF
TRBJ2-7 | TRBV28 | CASSGTTENEQYF
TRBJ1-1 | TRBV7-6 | CASGNRGGATEAFF
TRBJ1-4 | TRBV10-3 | CAISEPGQNEKLFF
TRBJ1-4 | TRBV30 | CAWTAGLGTNEKLFF
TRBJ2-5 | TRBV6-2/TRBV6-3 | CASSYPTSGGETQYF
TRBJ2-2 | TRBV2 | CASLPKDRTYTGELFF
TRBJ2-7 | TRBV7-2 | CASPRAYEQYF